A single sample is the source of the 32 T cell receptor beta chains below, sequenced in a study of immune evolution from preneoplasia to lung adenocarcinoma. Data came from immunoSEQ multiplex PCR; TCRdb stores just in-frame clones and leaves some out. This table has just over 4,000 clones, 75% to 85% appearing once. The material sequenced was FFPE adjacent normal lung tissue. The receptors were gathered from a donor older than 65 with lung adenocarcinoma.

The chain couples TRBV28 to TRBJ2-7; D may match TRBD1 or TRBD2 (6 bases each). Germline V gives CDR1 MDHEN, CDR2 SYDVKM. There are 12 residues in the CDR3. V shed 5 bases and J shed 9 bases, with 14 bases lying between them. The CDR3 spells CASSPPRGRQYF. In nucleotides, the CDR3 is TGTGCCAGCAGTCCGCCTCGGGGGCGGCAGTACTTC.

CDR3 residues: CASSEGQVWGQPQHF. Written as DNA, the CDR3 is TGCGCCAGCAGCGAAGGACAGGTCTGGGGTCAGCCCCAGCATTTT. The V gene is TRBV5-1, the J gene TRBJ1-5; the match to TRBD1 covers 7 bases. In germline, CDR1 is SGHRS, CDR2 YFSETQ. V shed 4 bases and J 6 bases; nucleotides not matched to a gene: 10. The CDR3 consists of 15 residues. The whole variable domain, remainder taken from reference TRBV5-1 and TRBJ1-5, is KAGVTQTPRYLIKTRGQQVTLSCSPISGHRSVSWYQQTPGQGLQFLFEYFSETQRNKGNFPGRFSGRQFSNSRSEMNVSTLELGDSALYLCASSEGQVWGQPQHFGDGTRLSIL.

The DNA for the CDR3 is TGTGCCAGCAGTCCCAACCTTGCGGGGCCTTACGAGCAGTACTTC. Translating it yields CASSPNLAGPYEQYF. V and J are TRBV27 and TRBJ2-7, with D possibly TRBD2 on 6 matching bases. The CDR3 is 15 residues long. The V and J ends lost 5 bases and 4 bases respectively, with 18 bases between them. In germline, CDR1 is MNHEY, CDR2 SMNVEV (reference sequence).

This rearrangement joins TRBV4-3 to TRBJ2-3, with D possibly being TRBD1 or TRBD2 (6 bases each). Germline CDR1 LGHNA, CDR2 YSLEER. V lost 4 bases to trimming and J lost 2 bases, with 19 bases between them. The CDR3 runs 17 residues. CDR3 sequence: CASSPRGPAAVTDTQYF. CDR3 in DNA: TGCGCCAGCAGCCCCCGGGGGCCAGCGGCTGTCACAGATACGCAGTATTTT.

The chain has TRBV15 and TRBJ2-5; D might be TRBD1 (6 bases). This CDR3 is 15 amino acids long. Trimming removed 0 bases at V and 5 bases at J, with 13 bases between. CDR1 is LNHNV, CDR2 YYDKDF, per germline (reference sequence). CDR3 nucleotides: TGTGCCACCAGCAGAGATTCCAGGGGCGGTGAGACCCAGTACTTC. This sequence encodes CATSRDSRGGETQYF.

V and J are TRBV4-1 and TRBJ2-3, with D possibly being TRBD1 (6 bases). V shed 4 bases and J shed 1 base, with 21 bases lying between them. The CDR3 loop spans 18 amino acids. Looked up from germline, CDR1 is MGHRA and CDR2 is YSYEKL. The CDR3 sequence: CASSPPPGDRLRTDTQYF. CDR3 nucleotide sequence: TGCGCCAGCAGCCCCCCGCCCGGTGACAGGCTGCGCACAGATACGCAGTATTTT.

The chain uses TRBV10-3 and TRBJ2-1; the D gene is possibly TRBD2 (6 bases). The germline CDR1 and CDR2 sequences are ENHRY and SYGVKD. The V end lost 5 bases, the J end lost 8 bases, and 13 bases lay between the germline ends. The CDR3 totals 13 residues. The CDR3 is CAISRRDDYEQFF. Written as DNA, the CDR3 is TGTGCCATCAGTCGGAGGGATGATTATGAGCAGTTCTTC.

V gene TRBV30 combines with J gene TRBJ2-2; TRBD2 is a possible D gene (6 bases). This CDR3 comprises 14 residues. The germline V gene encodes CDR1 GTSNPN and CDR2 SVGIG (reference sequence). V was trimmed by 5 bases and J by 0 bases, leaving 10 bases between them. DNA of the CDR3: TGTGCCTGGCAAAGCGGGTCGAACACCGGGGAGCTGTTTTTT. Its protein product is CAWQSGSNTGELFF.

This chain uses TRBV28 with TRBJ1-3; TRBD1 aligns across 12 bases. V was pared by 5 bases and J by 8 bases, with 7 bases of the junction left unmatched. The CDR3 has 15 amino acids. CDR1 and CDR2 (germline): MDHEN, SYDVKM. The CDR3 DNA follows: TGTGCCAGCAGTATCGGGACAGGGGGCGCTTACACCATATATTTT. It codes for CASSIGTGGAYTIYF.

The chain carries TRBV1 and TRBJ2-5; the table's TRBD2 call for D was not verified on the DNA. TRBV1 corresponds to a pseudogene. This CDR3 has 19 amino acids. The CDR3 sequence is CTSSQEGRRGQKPLETQYF. In DNA, the CDR3 is TGCACCAGCAGCCAAGAAGGACGGCGGGGGCAGAAACCATTAGAGACCCAGTACTTC.

The chain uses TRBV2 and TRBJ1-2, with a tentative D call TRBD1 (5 bases). The CDR3 consists of 14 residues. Trimming shortened V by 6 bases and J by 0 bases, and 11 bases separated the two germline ends. CDR1 is SNHLY and CDR2 is FYNNEI in the germline V gene. The CDR3 protein is CASRATDSNYGYTF. As DNA, the CDR3 is TGTGCCAGCAGGGCGACAGATTCTAACTATGGCTACACCTTC.

This clone has only a few counts. The chain combines TRBV11-3 with TRBJ2-3; 12 nucleotides match TRBD2. The V segment lost 5 bases and the J segment 3 bases; nucleotides outside the gene matches: 6. CDR1 is SGHNT, CDR2 YENEEA, per germline. The CDR3 spans 16 residues. CDR3 sequence reads: CASSARTSGKTDTQYF. DNA for the CDR3: TGTGCCAGCAGCGCCCGGACTAGCGGGAAGACAGATACGCAGTATTTT.

V gene TRBV27 combines with J gene TRBJ2-7; D unresolved. V lost 5 bases and J 7 bases, leaving 15 bases between the germline ends. The germline CDR1 and CDR2 sequences are MNHEY and SMNVEV (reference sequence). The CDR3 consists of 13 residues. CDR3 in amino acids: CASSKGSEREQYF. The CDR3 DNA is TGTGCCAGCAGTAAGGGTTCCGAACGGGAGCAGTACTTC.

The rearrangement uses TRBV29-1 and TRBJ2-3; D not resolved. Germline CDR1 reads SQVTM; CDR2 reads ANQGSEA. CDR3 length equals 12 residues. V was cut by 4 bases and J by 4 bases, with 9 bases left in between. The CDR3 here is CSVGPRADTQYF. The CDR3 DNA reads TGCAGCGTTGGGCCCAGAGCAGATACGCAGTATTTT.

The chain is built from TRBV4-2 and TRBJ2-3; TRBD2 matches at 8 bases. The CDR3 sequence is 14 residues long. Germline assignment: CDR1 LGHNA and CDR2 YNFKEQ. The V segment lost 1 base and the J segment 9 bases; nucleotides outside the gene matches: 6. CDR3 loop: CASSQGAGVDTQYF. The CDR3 DNA follows: TGTGCCAGCAGCCAAGGAGCGGGAGTCGACACGCAGTATTTT.

The chain employs TRBV6-5 and TRBJ1-5; no clear D. CDR1 MNHEY and CDR2 SVGAGI come from the germline V gene. V lost 0 bases to trimming and J lost 5 bases, with 11 bases between them. The CDR3 sequence is 15 residues long. The CDR3 protein is CASSYSTGTDQPQHF. The CDR3 DNA reads as TGTGCCAGCAGTTACTCGACGGGTACGGATCAGCCCCAGCATTTT.

The chain carries TRBV5-1 and TRBJ2-7, with D hard to call. There are 15 residues in the CDR3. V was cut by 2 bases and J by 7 bases, with 19 bases left in between. Germline V lookup: CDR1 SGHRS, CDR2 YFSETQ. The CDR3, as DNA: TGCGCCAGCAGCTTACTTCCGGCCCTGCAAGGGGAGCAGTACTTC. Translation gives CASSLLPALQGEQYF.

The gene calls are TRBV28 and TRBJ1-1; no definite D call. Germline V gene data show CDR1 as MDHEN and CDR2 as SYDVKM. V dropped 6 bases and J dropped 6 bases, with 11 bases sitting between them. This CDR3 spans 12 amino acids. The CDR3 sequence is CASSSRTAEAFF. The CDR3 nucleotides read TGTGCCAGCAGCTCTCGGACGGCTGAAGCTTTCTTT.

This chain connects TRBV6-5 to TRBJ1-1; D remains unclear. Germline V lookup: CDR1 MNHEY, CDR2 SVGAGI. Deletions cut 8 bases from V and 5 bases from J, with 18 bases between. The CDR3 is 14 residues long. The CDR3: CASLRSGSGTEAFF. In DNA, the CDR3 is TGTGCCAGCCTGAGGAGTGGGTCGGGGACTGAAGCTTTCTTT.

The rearrangement links TRBV4-3 to TRBJ2-3, with TRBD1 identical over 9 bases. The length of the CDR3 is 16 residues. V was pared by 0 bases and J by 6 bases, with 7 bases of the junction left unmatched. CDR1 and CDR2 (germline): LGHNA, YSLEER. CDR3 sequence (DNA): TGCGCCAGCAGCCAAGATGTTGGACAGGGGTCGGATACGCAGTATTTT. This translates into CASSQDVGQGSDTQYF.

The chain joins TRBV9 to TRBJ1-1; D is unclear. CDR3 size: 17 residues. Trimming removed 2 bases from V and 2 bases from J, with 19 bases in between. Germline CDR1 and CDR2: SGDLS and YYNGEE. CDR3 region: CASSVAPGGLRNTEAFF. Written as DNA, the CDR3 is TGTGCCAGCAGCGTGGCCCCCGGCGGGCTGCGAAACACTGAAGCTTTCTTT. Supplemented by reference TRBV9 and TRBJ1-1, the full variable domain reads DSGVTQTPKHLITATGQRVTLRCSPRSGDLSVYWYQQSLDQGLQFLIQYYNGEERAKGNILERFSAQQFPDLHSELNLSSLELGDSALYFCASSVAPGGLRNTEAFFGQGTRLTVV.

The V gene is TRBV29-1, the J gene TRBJ2-7; 11 bases fit TRBD1. Per the germline V gene, CDR1 is SQVTM and CDR2 is ANQGSEA. Losses at the gene ends were 4 bases for V and 6 bases for J; bases not matched to a gene: 11. This CDR3 has 15 residues. Here the CDR3 reads CSVVGGQGVESEQYF. The CDR3 coding sequence is TGCAGCGTTGTGGGGGGACAGGGGGTAGAAAGCGAGCAGTACTTC.

This chain links TRBV27 with TRBJ2-7, with D perhaps TRBD1 (5 bases). This CDR3 is 15 amino acids long. Germline loops: CDR1 MNHEY, CDR2 SMNVEV (reference sequence). The V end lost 2 bases, the J end lost 2 bases, and 13 bases lay between the germline ends. The CDR3 sequence: CASSLGAGLAYEQYF. DNA of the CDR3: TGTGCCAGCAGTTTAGGGGCAGGGCTGGCCTACGAGCAGTACTTC.

The V and J genes are TRBV9 and TRBJ2-3, with 8 bases lining up with TRBD1. V was clipped by 0 bases and J by 5 bases; unmatched bases: 8. The CDR3 covers 16 residues. From germline, CDR1 is SGDLS and CDR2 YYNGEE. CDR3 amino acids: CASSVAGTGGLDTQYF. CDR3 DNA sequence: TGTGCCAGCAGCGTAGCGGGCACAGGGGGTTTAGATACGCAGTATTTT.

In its sample, this clone was seen a few times. The genes are TRBV5-1 and TRBJ2-3; a possible D gene is TRBD2 (5 bases). CDR1 and CDR2 from the germline V gene are SGHRS and YFSETQ. V shed 4 bases and J shed 4 bases, with 16 bases lying between them. The CDR3 length is 15 residues. The CDR3 is CASSPGDYSADTQYF. The CDR3 DNA reads TGCGCCAGCAGCCCCGGGGATTATAGCGCAGATACGCAGTATTTT.

This rearrangement joins TRBV4-2 to TRBJ2-7, with a weak D call TRBD1 (5 bases). Germline CDR1 is LGHNA and CDR2 is YNFKEQ. This CDR3 is built from 16 residues. Trimming cost V 3 bases and J 0 bases, with 15 bases left between them. As DNA, the CDR3 is TGTGCCAGCAGCCAGTTGGCGGACATTCCCTCCTACGAGCAGTACTTC. Its protein is CASSQLADIPSYEQYF.

V gene TRBV7-9 combines with J gene TRBJ2-2; D is unclear. CDR3 size: 14 residues. The germline CDR1 and CDR2 sequences are SEHNR and FQNEAQ (reference sequence). V was pared by 5 bases and J by 0 bases, with 7 bases between. The CDR3 loop is CASSPYSNTGELFF. In nucleotides, the CDR3 is TGTGCCAGCAGCCCTTACTCGAACACCGGGGAGCTGTTTTTT.

The chain carries TRBV5-8 and TRBJ1-5; D uncertain. The V gene's germline CDR1 is SGHTS and CDR2 YDEGEE. The V end lost 4 bases, the J end lost 5 bases, and 4 bases lay between the germline ends. The CDR3 sequence is 11 residues long. The CDR3 protein is CASSRYQPQHF. The CDR3 DNA reads TGTGCCAGCAGCAGGTATCAGCCCCAGCATTTT.

The rearrangement uses TRBV4-2 and TRBJ2-5; TRBD2 matches at 9 bases. The trim removed 0 bases at V and 4 bases at J, leaving 6 bases unmatched. The germline CDR1 and CDR2 sequences are LGHNA and YNFKEQ. The CDR3 length is 16 residues. In DNA, the CDR3 is TGTGCCAGCAGCCAAGATCCGGCGGGAGGGGGAGAGACCCAGTACTTC. Amino acids: CASSQDPAGGGETQYF.

This clone has only a few counts. V usage is TRBV7-8 and J usage is TRBJ2-2; TRBD2 agrees at 8 bases. The ends lost 0 bases at V and 6 bases at J; junction bases unmatched: 12. The CDR3 has 18 residues. Germline-derived CDR1 and CDR2 are SGHVS and FQNEAQ. The DNA of the CDR3 is TGTGCCAGCAGCTTAGCGGTTAGGGGCGGGAGGCTGCCCGGGGAGCTGTTTTTT. It encodes CASSLAVRGGRLPGELFF.

This clone has a handful of counts. The chain combines TRBV4-1 with TRBJ2-3; D possibly corresponds to TRBD2 (6 bases). This CDR3 is built from 13 residues. The V gene lost 0 bases and the J gene lost 5 bases, with 6 bases spanning the gap. The V gene's germline CDR1 is MGHRA and CDR2 YSYEKL. CDR3 sequence (DNA): TGCGCCAGCAGCCAAGATAGCGGAGATACGCAGTATTTT. As protein: CASSQDSGDTQYF.

The rearrangement uses TRBV11-2 and TRBJ2-7; perhaps D is TRBD1 or TRBD2 (6 bases each). The CDR3 totals 14 residues. CDR1 SGHAT and CDR2 FQNNGV come from the germline V gene. V shed 3 bases and J shed 5 bases, with 14 bases lying between them. CDR3 sequence reads: CASSFGSGANEQYF. The CDR3 bases are TGTGCCAGCAGCTTCGGGTCGGGGGCCAACGAGCAGTACTTC.